A single T cell receptor (beta chain) is shown here with its context. Data came from immunoSEQ multiplex PCR; TCRdb stores just in-frame clones and leaves some out. The table includes around 110,000 clones, 75% to 90% detected once. This entry belongs to a study of control samples from healthy donors and cancer patients. V gave up 1 base and J gave up 10 bases, with 13 bases separating them. Germline V gene lookup returns CDR1 LGHDT and CDR2 YNNKEL (reference sequence). The CDR3 is 13 amino acids. The rearrangement links TRBV3-1 (or the pseudogene TRBV3-2) to TRBJ1-1; perhaps TRBD1 as D (6 bases). This sequence was found in a woman aged 45-59 years with colorectal cancer. The sample consisted of PBMCs. The CDR3 DNA follows: TGTGCCAGCAGCCAAGGGGGGGGGCCTTCAGCTTTCTTT. Translated: CASSQGGGPSAFF.